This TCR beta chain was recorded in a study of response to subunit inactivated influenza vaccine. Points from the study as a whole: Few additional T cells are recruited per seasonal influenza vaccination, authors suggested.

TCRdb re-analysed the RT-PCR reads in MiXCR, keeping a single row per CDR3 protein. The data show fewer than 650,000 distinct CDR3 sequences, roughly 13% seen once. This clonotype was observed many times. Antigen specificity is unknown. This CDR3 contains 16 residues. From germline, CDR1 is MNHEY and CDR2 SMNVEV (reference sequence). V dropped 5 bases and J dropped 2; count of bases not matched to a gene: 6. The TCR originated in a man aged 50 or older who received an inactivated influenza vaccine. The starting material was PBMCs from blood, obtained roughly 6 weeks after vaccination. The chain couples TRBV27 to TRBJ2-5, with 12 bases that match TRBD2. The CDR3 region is CASSPSGLAGQETQYF. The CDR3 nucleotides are TGTGCCAGCAGTCCTTCCGGACTAGCGGGGCAAGAGACCCAGTACTTC.